This T cell receptor (beta chain) was documented in a study of Graves' ophthalmopathy and Graves' hyperthyroidism. The wider study: Researchers obtained peripheral blood at initial diagnosis, before any treatment had begun.

Amplified TCR beta CDR3 regions were obtained using RNA transcripts as template. The workflow started with a first-round RT-PCR run with HTBI primers and then moved on to a second-round multiplex PCR. TCRdb reprocessed the multiplex PCR reads with MiXCR, giving one entry per CDR3 protein. The sample holds hundreds of thousands of distinct CDR3 sequences, roughly two fifths seen once. The CDR3 spans 15 residues. Germline assignment: CDR1 SGHAT and CDR2 FQNNGV. With 4 bases clipped from V and 5 bases from J, the junction kept 8 bases outside the gene matches. This clonotype appeared many times. Sample: peripheral blood. J is TRBJ2-5 and V is TRBV11-2; 9 bases line up with TRBD2. The receptor was derived from an adult man with Graves' ophthalmopathy. The CDR3 DNA reads TGTGCCAGCAGCTCGGGACTAGCAACGGGCGAGACCCAGTACTTC. Protein sequence: CASSSGLATGETQYF.